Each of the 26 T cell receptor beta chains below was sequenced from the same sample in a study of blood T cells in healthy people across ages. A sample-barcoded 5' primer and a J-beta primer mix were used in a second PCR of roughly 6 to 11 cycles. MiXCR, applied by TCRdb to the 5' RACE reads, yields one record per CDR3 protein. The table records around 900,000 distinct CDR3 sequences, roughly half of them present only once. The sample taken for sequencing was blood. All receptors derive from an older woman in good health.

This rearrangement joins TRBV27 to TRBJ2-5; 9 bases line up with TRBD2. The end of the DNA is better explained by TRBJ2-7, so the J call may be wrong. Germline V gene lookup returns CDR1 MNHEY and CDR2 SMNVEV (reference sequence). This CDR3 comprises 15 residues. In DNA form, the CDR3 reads TGTGCCAGCAGTGGGTTTGCGGGAGGGGTATACGAGCAGTACTTC. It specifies CASSGFAGGVYEQYF.

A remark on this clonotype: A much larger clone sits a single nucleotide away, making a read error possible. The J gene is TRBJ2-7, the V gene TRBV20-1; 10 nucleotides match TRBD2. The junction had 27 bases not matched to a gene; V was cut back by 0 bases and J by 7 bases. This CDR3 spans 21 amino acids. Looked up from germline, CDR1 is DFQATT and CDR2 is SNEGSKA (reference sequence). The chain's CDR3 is CSARDLFQNLAGDMGGNEQYF. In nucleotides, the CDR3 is TGCAGTGCTAGAGATCTTTTCCAAAATCTAGCGGGAGACATGGGAGGTAATGAGCAGTACTTC.

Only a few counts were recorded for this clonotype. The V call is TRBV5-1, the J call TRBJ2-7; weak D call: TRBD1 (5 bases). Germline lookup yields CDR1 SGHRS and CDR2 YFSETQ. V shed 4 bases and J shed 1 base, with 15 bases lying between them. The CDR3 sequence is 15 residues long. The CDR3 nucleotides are TGCGCCAGCAGCGTGGACGCGACAGAGTCCTACGAGCAGTACTTC. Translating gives CASSVDATESYEQYF.

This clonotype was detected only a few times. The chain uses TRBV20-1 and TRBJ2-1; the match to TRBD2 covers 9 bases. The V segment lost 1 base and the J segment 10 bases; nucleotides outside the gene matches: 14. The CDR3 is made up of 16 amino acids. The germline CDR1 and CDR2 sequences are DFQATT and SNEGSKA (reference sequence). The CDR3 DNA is TGCAGTGCTAGAGTTAATCTAGCGGGAATACAAAGCGAGCAGTTCTTC. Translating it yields CSARVNLAGIQSEQFF.

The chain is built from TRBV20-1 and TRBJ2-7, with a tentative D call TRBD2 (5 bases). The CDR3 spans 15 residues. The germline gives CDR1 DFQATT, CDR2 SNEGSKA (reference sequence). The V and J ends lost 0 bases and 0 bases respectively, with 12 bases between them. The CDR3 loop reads CSARDGLTPSYEQYF. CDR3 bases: TGCAGTGCTAGAGATGGACTCACTCCCTCCTACGAGCAGTACTTC.

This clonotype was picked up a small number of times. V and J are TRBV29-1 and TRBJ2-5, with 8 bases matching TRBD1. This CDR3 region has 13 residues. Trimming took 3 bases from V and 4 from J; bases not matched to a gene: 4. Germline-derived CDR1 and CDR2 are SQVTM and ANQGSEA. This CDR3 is CSVDDRGGETQYF. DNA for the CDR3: TGCAGCGTTGATGACAGGGGAGGAGAGACCCAGTACTTC.

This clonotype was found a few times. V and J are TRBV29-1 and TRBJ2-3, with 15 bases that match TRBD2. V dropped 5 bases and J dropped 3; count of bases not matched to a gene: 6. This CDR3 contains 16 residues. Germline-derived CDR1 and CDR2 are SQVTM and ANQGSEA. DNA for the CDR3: TGCAGCGTTACGAGGGGACTAGCGGGAGGTACAGATACGCAGTATTTT. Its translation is CSVTRGLAGGTDTQYF.

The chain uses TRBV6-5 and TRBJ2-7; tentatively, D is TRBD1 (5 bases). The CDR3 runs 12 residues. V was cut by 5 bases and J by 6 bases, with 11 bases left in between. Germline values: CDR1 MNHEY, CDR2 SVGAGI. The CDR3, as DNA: TGTGCCAGCAGTAACCGACAGACCGAGCAGTACTTC. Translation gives CASSNRQTEQYF.

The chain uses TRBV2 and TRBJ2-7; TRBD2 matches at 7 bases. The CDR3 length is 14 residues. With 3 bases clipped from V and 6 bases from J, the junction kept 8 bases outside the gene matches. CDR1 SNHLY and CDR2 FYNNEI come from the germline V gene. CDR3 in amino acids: CASSDPSGDFEQYF. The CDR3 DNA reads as TGTGCCAGCAGTGACCCTAGCGGAGACTTCGAGCAGTACTTC.

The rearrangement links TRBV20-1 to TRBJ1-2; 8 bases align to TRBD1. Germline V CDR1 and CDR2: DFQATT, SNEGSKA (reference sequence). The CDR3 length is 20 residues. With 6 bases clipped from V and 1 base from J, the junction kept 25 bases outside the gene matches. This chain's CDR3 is CSARGPTGDTFTSINYGYTF. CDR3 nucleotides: TGCAGTGCCCGGGGGCCGACAGGGGATACTTTCACTTCTATTAACTATGGCTACACCTTC.

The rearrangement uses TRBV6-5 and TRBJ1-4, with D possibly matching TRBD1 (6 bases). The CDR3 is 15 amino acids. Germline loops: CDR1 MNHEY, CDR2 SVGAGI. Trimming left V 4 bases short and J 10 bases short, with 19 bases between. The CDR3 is CASSFRDGTGAKLFF. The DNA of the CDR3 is TGTGCCAGCAGTTTTCGGGACGGGACGGGGGCAAAACTGTTTTTT.

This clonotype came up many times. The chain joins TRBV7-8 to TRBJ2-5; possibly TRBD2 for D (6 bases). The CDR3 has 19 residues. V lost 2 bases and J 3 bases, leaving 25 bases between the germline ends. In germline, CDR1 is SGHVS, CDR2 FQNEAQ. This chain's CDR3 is CASSLMEGSERREEETQYF. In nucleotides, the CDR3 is TGTGCCAGCAGCTTAATGGAGGGTTCGGAGCGAAGGGAAGAAGAGACCCAGTACTTC.

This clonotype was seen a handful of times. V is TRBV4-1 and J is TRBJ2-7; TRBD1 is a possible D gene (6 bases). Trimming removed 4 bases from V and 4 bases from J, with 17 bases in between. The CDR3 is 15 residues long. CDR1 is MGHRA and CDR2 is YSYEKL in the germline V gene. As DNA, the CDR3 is TGCGCCAGCAGCCTTCGTGTGGGGGCTGCGTACGAGCAGTACTTC. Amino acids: CASSLRVGAAYEQYF.

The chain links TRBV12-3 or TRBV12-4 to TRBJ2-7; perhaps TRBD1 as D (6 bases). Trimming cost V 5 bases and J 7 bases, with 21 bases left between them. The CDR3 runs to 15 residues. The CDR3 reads CASSTRQDRYNEQYF. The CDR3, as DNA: TGTGCCAGCAGTACCCGACAGGACCGATACAATGAGCAGTACTTC.

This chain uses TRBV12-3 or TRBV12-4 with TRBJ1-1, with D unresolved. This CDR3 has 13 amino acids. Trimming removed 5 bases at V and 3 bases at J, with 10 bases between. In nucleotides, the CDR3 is TGTGCCAGCAGTGTGAGCGGATACACTGAAGCTTTCTTT. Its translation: CASSVSGYTEAFF.

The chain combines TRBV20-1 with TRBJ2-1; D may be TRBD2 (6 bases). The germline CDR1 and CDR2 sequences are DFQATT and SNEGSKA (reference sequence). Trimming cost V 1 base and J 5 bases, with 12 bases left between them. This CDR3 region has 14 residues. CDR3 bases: TGCAGTGCTAGAGCCTCCGGGAGACACAATGAGCAGTTCTTC. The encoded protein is CSARASGRHNEQFF.

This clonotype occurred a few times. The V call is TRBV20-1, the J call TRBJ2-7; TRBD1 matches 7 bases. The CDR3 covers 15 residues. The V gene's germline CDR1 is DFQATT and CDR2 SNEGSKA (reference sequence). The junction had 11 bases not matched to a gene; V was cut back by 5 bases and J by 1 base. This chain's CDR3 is CSAQNPGGLSYEQYF. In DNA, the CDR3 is TGCAGTGCTCAAAACCCAGGGGGTCTTTCCTACGAGCAGTACTTC.

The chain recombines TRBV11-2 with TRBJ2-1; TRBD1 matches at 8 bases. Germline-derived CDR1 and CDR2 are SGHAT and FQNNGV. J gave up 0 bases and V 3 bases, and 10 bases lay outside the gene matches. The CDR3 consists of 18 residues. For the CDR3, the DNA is TGTGCCAGCAGCTTCATGACAGGGGTCGATGCCTCCTACAATGAGCAGTTCTTC. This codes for CASSFMTGVDASYNEQFF. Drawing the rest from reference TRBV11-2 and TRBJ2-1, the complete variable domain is EAGVAQSPRYKIIEKRQSVAFWCNPISGHATLYWYQQILGQGPKLLIQFQNNGVVDDSQLPKDRFSAERLKGVDSTLKIQPAKLEDSAVYLCASSFMTGVDASYNEQFFGPGTRLTVL.

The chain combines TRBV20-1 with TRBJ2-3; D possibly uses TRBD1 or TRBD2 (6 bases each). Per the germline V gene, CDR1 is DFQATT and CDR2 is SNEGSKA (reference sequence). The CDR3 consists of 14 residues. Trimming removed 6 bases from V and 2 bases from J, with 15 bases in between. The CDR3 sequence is CSAPGAVYTDTQYF. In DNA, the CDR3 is TGCAGTGCCCCGGGGGCAGTATACACAGATACGCAGTATTTT.

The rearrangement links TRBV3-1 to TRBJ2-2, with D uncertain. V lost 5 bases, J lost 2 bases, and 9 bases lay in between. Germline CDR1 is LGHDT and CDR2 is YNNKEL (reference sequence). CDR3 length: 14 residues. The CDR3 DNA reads TGTGCCAGCAGCGACAAATTAAACACCGGGGAGCTGTTTTTT. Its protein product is CASSDKLNTGELFF.

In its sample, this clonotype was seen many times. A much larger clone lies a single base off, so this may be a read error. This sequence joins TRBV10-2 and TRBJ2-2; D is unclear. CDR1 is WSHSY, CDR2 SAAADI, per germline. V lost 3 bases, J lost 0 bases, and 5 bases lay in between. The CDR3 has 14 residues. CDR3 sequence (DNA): TGCGCCAGCAGTGAAAGCCCGAACACCGGGGAGCTGTTTTTT. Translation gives CASSESPNTGELFF.

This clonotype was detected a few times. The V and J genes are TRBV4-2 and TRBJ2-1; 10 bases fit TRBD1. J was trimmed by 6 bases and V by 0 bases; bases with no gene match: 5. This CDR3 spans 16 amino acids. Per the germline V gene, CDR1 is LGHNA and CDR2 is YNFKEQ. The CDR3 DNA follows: TGTGCCAGCAGCCAAGAAGGGACAGGGGCTCTCAATGAGCAGTTCTTC. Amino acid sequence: CASSQEGTGALNEQFF.

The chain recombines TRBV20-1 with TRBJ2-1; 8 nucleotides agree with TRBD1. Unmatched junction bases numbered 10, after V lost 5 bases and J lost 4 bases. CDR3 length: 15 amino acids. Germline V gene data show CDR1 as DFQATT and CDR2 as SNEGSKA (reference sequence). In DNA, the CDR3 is TGCAGTGCTTCTACAGGGACAGGACTGTACAATGAGCAGTTCTTC. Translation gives CSASTGTGLYNEQFF.

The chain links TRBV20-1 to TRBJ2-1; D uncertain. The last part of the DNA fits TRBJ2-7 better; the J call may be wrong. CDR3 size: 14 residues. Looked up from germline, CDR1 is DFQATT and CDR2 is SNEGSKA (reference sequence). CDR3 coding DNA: TGCAGTGCCGACCAGCCGCCCTCCTACAATGAGCAGTACTTC. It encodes CSADQPPSYNEQYF.

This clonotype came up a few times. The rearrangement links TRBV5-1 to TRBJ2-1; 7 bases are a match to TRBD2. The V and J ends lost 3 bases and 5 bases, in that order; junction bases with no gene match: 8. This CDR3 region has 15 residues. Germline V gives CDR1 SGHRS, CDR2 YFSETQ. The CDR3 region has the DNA TGCGCCAGCAGCTGGTCTAGCGGAGCCAACAATGAGCAGTTCTTC. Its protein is CASSWSSGANNEQFF.

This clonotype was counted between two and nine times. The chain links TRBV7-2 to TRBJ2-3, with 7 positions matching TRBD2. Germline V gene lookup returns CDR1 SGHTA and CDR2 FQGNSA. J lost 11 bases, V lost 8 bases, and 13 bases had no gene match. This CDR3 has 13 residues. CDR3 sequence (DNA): TGTGCCAGCGGCGGCCCGAGGACTAGTGTGCAGTATTTT. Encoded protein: CASGGPRTSVQYF. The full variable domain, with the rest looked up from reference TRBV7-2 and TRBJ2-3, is GAGVSQSPSNKVTEKGKDVELRCDPISGHTALYWYRQSLGQGLEFLIYFQGNSAPDKSGLPSDRFSAERTGGSVSTLTIQRTQQEDSAVYLCASGGPRTSVQYFGPGTRLTVL.